These 21 T cell receptor beta chains were all obtained from the same sample, sequenced in a study of T cells after yellow fever vaccination. TCRdb re-derived calls from the 5' RACE reads in MiXCR, one entry per CDR3 protein. The table records some 600,000 distinct CDR3 sequences, more than 9% of them present only once. Sequenced here: PBMCs, sampled on the day of the yellow fever booster vaccination. The receptor set was obtained from a man aged 30-40 years who received the YFV17D yellow fever vaccine.

In its sample, this clonotype was seen a few times. The V and J genes are TRBV18 and TRBJ1-2, with D unresolved. The CDR3 is 14 amino acids. The germline V gene has CDR1 KGHSH and CDR2 LQKENI. V lost 6 bases and J lost 2, with 13 bases in between. This CDR3 reads CASSISRENYGYTF. The DNA of the CDR3 is TGTGCCAGCTCTATCTCTCGGGAAAACTATGGCTACACCTTC.

This clonotype was picked up many times. CDR3 protein: CSARQRQGLYGYTF. As DNA, the CDR3 is TGCAGTGCTAGACAAAGACAGGGACTCTATGGCTACACCTTC. This chain joins TRBV20-1 and TRBJ1-2, with 7 bases that match TRBD1. Germline V gene sequence: CDR1 DFQATT, CDR2 SNEGSKA (reference sequence). Trimming at V came to 2 bases and at J to 4 bases, leaving 7 bases not matched to a gene. The CDR3 runs 14 residues.

This clonotype was counted ten times or more. This chain joins TRBV5-1 and TRBJ2-1; no definite D call. CDR1 is SGHRS, CDR2 YFSETQ, per germline. CDR3 length: 16 amino acids. Trimming stripped 0 bases from V and 0 bases from J, with 10 bases between. DNA for the CDR3: TGCGCCAGCAGCTTGGAACTGTCATCCTCCTACAATGAGCAGTTCTTC. Protein sequence: CASSLELSSSYNEQFF.

The rearrangement joins TRBV12-3 or TRBV12-4 to TRBJ2-6; D is uncertain. The CDR3 consists of 15 residues. V lost 5 bases and J lost 2, with 10 bases in between. The CDR3 DNA sequence: TGTGCCAGCAGTCCACGACACGCTGGGGCCAACGTCCTGACTTTC. Amino acid sequence: CASSPRHAGANVLTF.

The chain has TRBV19 and TRBJ2-1, with TRBD2 identical over 12 bases. Germline lookup yields CDR1 LNHDA and CDR2 SQIVND (reference sequence). The J segment lost 8 bases and the V segment lost 4 bases, leaving 6 bases of the junction unmatched. The CDR3 sequence is 15 residues long. The CDR3 DNA sequence: TGTGCCAGTAGTACGACTAGCGGGAGTATCCATGAGCAGTTCTTC. Residues: CASSTTSGSIHEQFF.

V is TRBV29-1 and J is TRBJ2-3; 12 bases are a match to TRBD2. The CDR3 loop spans 18 amino acids. Germline V gives CDR1 SQVTM, CDR2 ANQGSEA. V was clipped by 4 bases and J by 2 bases; unmatched bases: 13. CDR3 nucleotides: TGCAGCGTTGGGTCGCGCGCTAGCGGGAGGGCCTCCACAGATACGCAGTATTTT. Its translation: CSVGSRASGRASTDTQYF.

The chain carries TRBV6-2 or TRBV6-3 and TRBJ2-1; D is unresolved. Germline lookup yields CDR1 MNHEY and CDR2 SVGEGT. The CDR3 runs 16 residues. Trimming cost V 8 bases and J 2 bases, with 19 bases left between them. CDR3 sequence: CASSPTSRVPYNEQFF. In DNA, the CDR3 is TGTGCCAGCTCCCCGACGAGCCGGGTTCCCTACAATGAGCAGTTCTTC.

This clonotype was counted only a few times. The V call is TRBV29-1, the J call TRBJ2-3; D not certain. CDR3 size: 15 residues. The ends were cut back, 6 bases at V and 1 base at J, with 17 bases in the middle. Per the germline V gene, CDR1 is SQVTM and CDR2 is ANQGSEA. The CDR3 bases are TGCAGCGTCTTCAGCATGGCTTCCGGCACAGATACGCAGTATTTT. This translates into CSVFSMASGTDTQYF.

The rearrangement joins TRBV11-2 to TRBJ1-3; 12 bases agree with TRBD1. Germline V gene data show CDR1 as SGHAT and CDR2 as FQNNGV. CDR3 length: 17 residues. V shed 5 bases and J 4 bases; nucleotides not matched to a gene: 9. The CDR3 loop is CASSHEGQGARGNTIYF. CDR3 sequence (DNA): TGTGCCAGCAGCCACGAGGGACAGGGGGCGCGCGGAAACACCATATATTTT.

This clonotype turned up a few times. This rearrangement joins TRBV29-1 to TRBJ1-1; 7 bases match TRBD1. After removal of 4 bases from V and 6 bases from J, the junction contained 8 bases not matched to a gene. The CDR3 is made up of 13 amino acids. In germline, CDR1 is SQVTM, CDR2 ANQGSEA. The CDR3: CSVVTGSKAEAFF. The CDR3 bases are TGCAGCGTTGTGACAGGGAGCAAGGCTGAAGCTTTCTTT.

This clonotype has more than one count but fewer than ten. The rearrangement links TRBV24-1 to TRBJ2-1; D gene uncertain. The germline V gene has CDR1 KGHDR and CDR2 SFDVKD. The CDR3 length is 15 residues. Between the trimmed V and J ends, which lost 5 bases and 0 bases, there was a span of 10 bases. CDR3: CATSGSSSSYNEQFF. The DNA of the CDR3 is TGTGCCACCAGTGGCAGTTCGTCCTCCTACAATGAGCAGTTCTTC.

In its sample, this clonotype was seen many times. J is TRBJ1-1 and V is TRBV7-2, with 10 bases lining up with TRBD1. The CDR3 sequence is 16 residues long. V dropped 6 bases and J dropped 5; count of bases not matched to a gene: 12. Germline V CDR1 and CDR2: SGHTA, FQGNSA. CDR3 nucleotides: TGTGCCAGCAGTCTTAGTATGGGACAGGGGAGGACTGAAGCTTTCTTT. This sequence encodes CASSLSMGQGRTEAFF.

This clonotype was recorded a few times. The V gene is TRBV9, the J gene TRBJ2-7; unclear D gene. The germline CDR1 and CDR2 sequences are SGDLS and YYNGEE. This CDR3 spans 13 amino acids. V was trimmed by 4 bases and J by 7 bases, leaving 15 bases between them. CDR3 protein: CASSPFTSQEQYF. For the CDR3, the DNA is TGTGCCAGCAGCCCTTTTACCAGCCAGGAGCAGTACTTC.

This sequence joins TRBV28 and TRBJ2-3; TRBD1 agrees at 9 bases. After removal of 0 bases from V and 3 bases from J, the junction contained 10 bases not matched to a gene. The CDR3 runs 18 residues. Per germline, CDR1 MDHEN and CDR2 SYDVKM. Written as DNA, the CDR3 is TGTGCCAGCAGTTTATGGAGCGGATGGGACAGGGAAACAGATACGCAGTATTTT. This gives the protein CASSLWSGWDRETDTQYF.

This clonotype was recorded only once. The chain employs TRBV10-2 and TRBJ1-1; tentatively, D is TRBD1 (5 bases). The V gene lost 6 bases and the J gene lost 1 base, with 9 bases spanning the gap. The CDR3 totals 13 residues. In germline, CDR1 is WSHSY, CDR2 SAAADI. The CDR3 loop is CASRRGPNTEAFF. CDR3 coding DNA: TGCGCCAGCAGAAGGGGACCGAACACTGAAGCTTTCTTT.

The rearrangement uses TRBV13 and TRBJ2-1; 8 bases line up with TRBD1. Germline CDR1 is PRHDT and CDR2 is FYEKMQ (reference sequence). This CDR3 comprises 14 residues. Trimming cost V 5 bases and J 9 bases; bases outside gene matches: 9. The DNA for the CDR3 is TGTGCCAGCAGCATCCGACAGGGGTCAGCTGAGCAGTTCTTC. Protein sequence: CASSIRQGSAEQFF.

This chain connects TRBV27 to TRBJ2-1; 7 nucleotides align to TRBD1. The ends lost 3 bases at V and 8 bases at J; junction bases unmatched: 7. Per the germline V gene, CDR1 is MNHEY and CDR2 is SMNVEV (reference sequence). This CDR3 comprises 14 residues. This CDR3 is CASSLMVTGYEQFF. CDR3 DNA sequence: TGTGCCAGCAGTTTGATGGTGACAGGGTATGAGCAGTTCTTC.

This clonotype was detected many times. The chain links TRBV20-1 to TRBJ2-1; 10 bases line up with TRBD2. J lost 2 bases, V lost 6 bases, and 4 bases had no gene match. This CDR3 contains 14 residues. CDR1 is DFQATT and CDR2 is SNEGSKA in the germline V gene (reference sequence). The CDR3: CSAPLAGTYNEQFF. CDR3 nucleotide sequence: TGCAGTGCCCCACTAGCGGGAACCTACAATGAGCAGTTCTTC.

This chain uses TRBV11-2 with TRBJ2-1; 14 nucleotides line up with TRBD2. Germline CDR1 reads SGHAT; CDR2 reads FQNNGV. The CDR3 covers 19 residues. V lost 5 bases and J lost 4; bases outside the gene matches: 13. This chain's CDR3 is CASSRTSGRPELRYNEQFF. CDR3 coding DNA: TGTGCCAGCAGCCGGACTAGCGGGAGGCCAGAATTAAGATACAATGAGCAGTTCTTC.

This clonotype was found a few times. The V gene is TRBV28, the J gene TRBJ2-7; D gene unclear. Per germline, CDR1 MDHEN and CDR2 SYDVKM. This CDR3 is 15 amino acids long. V was shortened by 6 bases and J by 2 bases, with 17 bases between the two germline ends. The CDR3 sequence is CASSSSGMRTYEQYF. The CDR3 coding sequence is TGTGCCAGCAGCTCCTCGGGTATGAGGACCTACGAGCAGTACTTC.

The V and J genes are TRBV6-4 and TRBJ2-1; weak D call: TRBD2 (6 bases). CDR3 length equals 16 residues. V was trimmed by 6 bases and J by 5 bases, leaving 20 bases between them. The germline V gene has CDR1 MRHNA and CDR2 SNTAGT. As DNA, the CDR3 is TGTGCCAGCAGCCCCCTCGGGGGAGGCCCTAACAATGAGCAGTTCTTC. Translated: CASSPLGGGPNNEQFF.